What follows are 29 T cell receptor beta chains derived from one specimen sequenced in a study of cytomegalovirus exposure and HLA in healthy donors. The primer mix had 60 Vbeta and 13 Jbeta primers. TCRdb's copy holds only in-frame clones and misses some; the assay was immunoSEQ multiplex PCR. The table includes around 100,000 clones, 70% to 80% detected once. Source material: PBMCs. The receptors were sampled from a man aged 45-65 years in good health and CMV-seropositive.

This chain connects TRBV10-3 to TRBJ1-6; D is perhaps TRBD1 (6 bases). V was clipped by 6 bases and J by 5 bases, with 14 bases between them. The V gene's germline CDR1 is ENHRY and CDR2 SYGVKD. The CDR3 loop spans 15 amino acids. CDR3 region: CAISHYRTDNSPLHF. The CDR3 DNA sequence: TGTGCCATCAGCCACTACAGGACAGATAATTCACCCCTCCACTTT.

V is TRBV27 and J is TRBJ2-3; the match to TRBD2 covers 7 bases. CDR1 and CDR2 (germline): MNHEY, SMNVEV (reference sequence). This CDR3 contains 16 residues. With 3 bases clipped from V and 2 bases from J, the junction kept 8 bases outside the gene matches. CDR3 bases: TGTGCCAGCAGTTTTTTAGGGGAGGGACTCACAGATACGCAGTATTTT. It is translated as CASSFLGEGLTDTQYF.

This clone occurred once. The chain links TRBV19 to TRBJ2-7; 9 bases match TRBD1. V dropped 1 base and J dropped 2; count of bases not matched to a gene: 3. The CDR3 contains 15 residues. Germline CDR1 and CDR2: LNHDA and SQIVND (reference sequence). The CDR3 here is CASSIADRGAYEQYF. The CDR3 nucleotides read TGTGCCAGTAGTATAGCTGACAGGGGGGCCTACGAGCAGTACTTC. Full variable domain (missing parts from reference TRBV19 and TRBJ2-7): DGGITQSPKYLFRKEGQNVTLSCEQNLNHDAMYWYRQDPGQGLRLIYYSQIVNDFQKGDIAEGYSVSREKKESFPLTVTSAQKNPTAFYLCASSIADRGAYEQYFGPGTRLTVT.

The chain combines TRBV5-4 with TRBJ1-1, with 10 positions matching TRBD1. Germline assignment: CDR1 SGHNT and CDR2 YYREEE (reference sequence). The CDR3 consists of 16 residues. The V segment lost 3 bases and the J segment 1 base; nucleotides outside the gene matches: 6. In nucleotides, the CDR3 is TGTGCCAGCAGCTCTGGACAGGGGGAGGGGAACACTGAAGCTTTCTTT. This codes for CASSSGQGEGNTEAFF.

The DNA of the CDR3 is TGCGCCAGCAGCCAAGGTTCGAGGGAAAAACTGTTTTTT. This codes for CASSQGSREKLFF. The chain links TRBV4-1 to TRBJ1-4; D not resolved. The CDR3 runs to 13 residues. The V end lost 1 base, the J end lost 8 bases, and 8 bases lay between the germline ends. Germline V gene sequence: CDR1 MGHRA, CDR2 YSYEKL.

V gene TRBV30 combines with J gene TRBJ1-2; TRBD1 aligns across 7 bases. Germline assignment: CDR1 GTSNPN and CDR2 SVGIG (reference sequence). CDR3 length: 16 residues. V lost 2 bases to trimming and J lost 4 bases; unmatched junction nucleotides: 13. The CDR3 DNA is TGTGCCTGGAGTCCTTCCCCTCTCGACAGGGTCTATGGCTACACCTTC. Its translation is CAWSPSPLDRVYGYTF.

A single count supports this clone. The V call is TRBV30, the J call TRBJ2-3, with TRBD2 identical over 7 bases. The ends lost 0 bases at V and 5 bases at J; junction bases unmatched: 11. Germline values: CDR1 GTSNPN, CDR2 SVGIG (reference sequence). This CDR3 has 16 amino acids. DNA of the CDR3: TGTGCCTGGAGTGTAATCTCTTGGCGGGAGAGAGATACGCAGTATTTT. Protein: CAWSVISWRERDTQYF.

The V and J genes are TRBV5-1 and TRBJ2-1; 7 bases map to TRBD1. This CDR3 contains 15 residues. Trimming at V came to 2 bases and at J to 0 bases, leaving 2 bases not matched to a gene. Germline assignment: CDR1 SGHRS and CDR2 YFSETQ. Here the CDR3 DNA reads TGCGCCAGCAGCTTACAGGGGTTCTCCTACAATGAGCAGTTCTTC. This sequence encodes CASSLQGFSYNEQFF.

The chain links TRBV4-1 to TRBJ2-2; possibly TRBD1 for D (5 bases). Germline V gene lookup returns CDR1 MGHRA and CDR2 YSYEKL. This CDR3 region has 16 residues. V lost 1 base and J lost 6, with 15 bases in between. CDR3 in DNA: TGCGCCAGCAGCCAAGTTGGAGTCGTAGGGGCCGGGGAGCTGTTTTTT. Amino acid sequence: CASSQVGVVGAGELFF.

The genes are TRBV5-1 and TRBJ2-2, with 11 bases identical to TRBD2. Trimming cost V 4 bases and J 3 bases; bases outside gene matches: 14. CDR1 is SGHRS, CDR2 YFSETQ, per germline. The CDR3 sequence is 19 residues long. The CDR3 reads CASSISGPTSGSYTGELFF. In DNA, the CDR3 is TGCGCCAGCAGCATCTCGGGACCTACTAGCGGGAGTTACACCGGGGAGCTGTTTTTT.

This clone was picked up a small number of times. The J gene is TRBJ1-5, the V gene TRBV6-5, with 11 bases lining up with TRBD1. The CDR3 consists of 14 residues. The germline V gene encodes CDR1 MNHEY and CDR2 SVGAGI. Trimming cost V 7 bases and J 16 bases; bases outside gene matches: 15. CDR3 DNA sequence: TGTGCCAGCATCCCCCCGGGACAGGGGGTTTTTCCACATTTT. It translates to CASIPPGQGVFPHF.

Comment on this clone: Sequence at one end of the junction differs from germline and may be a read error. V gene TRBV27 combines with J gene TRBJ2-5; TRBD1 matches at 9 bases. Looked up from germline, CDR1 is MNHEY and CDR2 is SMNVEV (reference sequence). The CDR3 covers 14 residues. This CDR3 is CGSSWDRDSETQYF. The CDR3 coding sequence is TGTGGCAGCAGTTGGGACAGGGACTCCGAGACCCAGTACTTC.

The V call is TRBV4-2, the J call TRBJ2-5; 13 bases are a match to TRBD2. V lost 0 bases, J lost 5 bases, and 9 bases stayed unmatched. Germline-derived CDR1 and CDR2 are LGHNA and YNFKEQ. The CDR3 totals 18 residues. The CDR3 region has the DNA TGTGCCAGCAGCCAAGAACTAGCGGGGGGGCGGGGAGTGGAGACCCAGTACTTC. Its protein product is CASSQELAGGRGVETQYF.

This chain joins TRBV6-6 and TRBJ1-2; possibly TRBD1 for D (5 bases). Germline CDR1 MNHNY, CDR2 SVGAGI (reference sequence). Trimming cost V 4 bases and J 3 bases, with 12 bases left between them. The CDR3 extends over 14 amino acids. The CDR3 region is CASSSGDGDYGYTF. In DNA, the CDR3 is TGTGCCAGCAGTTCGGGGGACGGAGACTATGGCTACACCTTC.

The chain is built from TRBV27 and TRBJ2-1; 7 bases agree with TRBD2. With V trimmed by 2 bases and J by 8 bases, 12 bases remained unmatched. CDR1 is MNHEY and CDR2 is SMNVEV in the germline V gene (reference sequence). This CDR3 contains 16 residues. The CDR3 here is CASSLGLADFRDEQFF. The CDR3 DNA reads as TGTGCCAGCAGTTTAGGGCTAGCGGATTTCAGAGATGAGCAGTTCTTC.

The chain couples TRBV19 to TRBJ1-6, with D tentatively TRBD1 (6 bases). Germline V lookup: CDR1 LNHDA, CDR2 SQIVND (reference sequence). The CDR3 loop spans 15 amino acids. Trimming cost V 2 bases and J 1 base, with 6 bases left between them. Written as DNA, the CDR3 is TGTGCCAGTAGTATACAGGGGTCCTATAATTCACCCCTCCACTTT. Its translation is CASSIQGSYNSPLHF.

This chain uses TRBV15 with TRBJ2-2; D might be TRBD2 (5 bases). The CDR3 runs to 14 residues. V lost 1 base, J lost 8 bases, and 11 bases lay in between. Germline V gives CDR1 LNHNV, CDR2 YYDKDF (reference sequence). CDR3 region: CATSRVWRTGELFF. The CDR3 DNA reads as TGTGCCACCAGCAGAGTATGGAGGACTGGGGAGCTGTTTTTT.

The chain uses TRBV9 and TRBJ2-5; weak D call: TRBD2 (6 bases). This CDR3 is 14 amino acids long. Trimming pared 3 bases from V and 2 bases from J, leaving 11 bases between. The germline gives CDR1 SGDLS, CDR2 YYNGEE. CDR3 in DNA: TGTGCCAGCAGCGCGGGGGTTGGGCAAGAGACCCAGTACTTC. It specifies CASSAGVGQETQYF.

The sample holds a few counts of this clone. The chain uses TRBV28 and TRBJ1-3, with D possibly being TRBD1 (6 bases). The CDR3 totals 12 residues. CDR1 MDHEN and CDR2 SYDVKM come from the germline V gene. V lost 2 bases and J lost 8, with 7 bases in between. The CDR3: CASSLRGYTIYF. CDR3 nucleotide sequence: TGTGCCAGCAGTTTAAGGGGGTACACCATATATTTT. The full variable domain, completed using reference TRBV28 and TRBJ1-3, is DVKVTQSSRYLVKRTGEKVFLECVQDMDHENMFWYRQDPGLGLRLIYFSYDVKMKEKGDIPEGYSVSREKKERFSLILESASTNQTSMYLCASSLRGYTIYFGEGSWLTVV.

This rearrangement joins TRBV7-2 to TRBJ2-7; 9 bases agree with TRBD2. With 2 bases clipped from V and 2 bases from J, the junction kept 4 bases outside the gene matches. The CDR3 is 15 residues long. The germline CDR1 and CDR2 sequences are SGHTA and FQGNSA. The CDR3 DNA is TGTGCCAGCAGCTTACTAGCGGGGACCACCTACGAGCAGTACTTC. It is translated as CASSLLAGTTYEQYF.

V is TRBV2 and J is TRBJ2-7; TRBD2 agrees at 9 bases. V lost 6 bases to trimming and J lost 4 bases; unmatched junction nucleotides: 7. CDR3 length: 14 residues. CDR1 is SNHLY and CDR2 is FYNNEI in the germline V gene. The CDR3 loop reads CASRVIAGVYEQYF. CDR3 coding DNA: TGTGCCAGCAGGGTGATAGCGGGAGTGTACGAGCAGTACTTC. Drawing the rest from reference TRBV2 and TRBJ2-7, the complete variable domain is EPEVTQTPSHQVTQMGQEVILRCVPISNHLYFYWYRQILGQKVEFLVSFYNNEISEKSEIFDDQFSVERPDGSNFTLKIRSTKLEDSAMYFCASRVIAGVYEQYFGPGTRLTVT.

V and J are TRBV6-6 and TRBJ2-5; D perhaps matches TRBD1 (6 bases). The germline V gene encodes CDR1 MNHNY and CDR2 SVGAGI (reference sequence). Trimming stripped 1 base from V and 2 bases from J, with 8 bases between. This CDR3 spans 14 amino acids. The CDR3 sequence: CASSYWGTQETQYF. The CDR3, as DNA: TGTGCCAGCAGTTACTGGGGGACACAAGAGACCCAGTACTTC.

This clone was detected once. The V gene is TRBV19, the J gene TRBJ1-2, with unresolved D. Trimming took off 3 bases at V and 5 bases at J, with 13 bases between the two ends. Germline CDR1 and CDR2: LNHDA and SQIVND (reference sequence). This CDR3 contains 14 residues. In DNA form, the CDR3 reads TGTGCCAGTAGTATCCTAGGGAGGGATTATGGCTACACCTTC. It is translated as CASSILGRDYGYTF.

The chain employs TRBV7-9 and TRBJ2-1; 10 positions agree with TRBD1. CDR1 is SEHNR, CDR2 FQNEAQ, per germline (reference sequence). This CDR3 comprises 15 residues. The V segment lost 2 bases and the J segment 4 bases; nucleotides outside the gene matches: 2. The CDR3 DNA is TGTGCCAGCAGCTTAAGGGACAGGGGATACAATGAGCAGTTCTTC. Residues: CASSLRDRGYNEQFF.

CDR3 sequence: CAWSVHGGKSYEQYF. DNA for the CDR3: TGTGCCTGGAGTGTACATGGGGGCAAATCCTACGAGCAGTACTTC. The genes are TRBV30 and TRBJ2-7; perhaps TRBD1 as D (6 bases). Germline V gene data show CDR1 as GTSNPN and CDR2 as SVGIG (reference sequence). The V and J ends lost 0 bases and 1 base respectively, with 13 bases between them. The CDR3 has 15 amino acids.

V and J are TRBV4-2 and TRBJ2-1; 9 bases fit TRBD2. V lost 0 bases, J lost 5 bases, and 8 bases stayed unmatched. The CDR3 spans 17 residues. CDR1 is LGHNA and CDR2 is YNFKEQ in the germline V gene. The CDR3 coding sequence is TGTGCCAGCAGCCAAGAAAACAGCGGGGGGACGAACAATGAGCAGTTCTTC. Protein: CASSQENSGGTNNEQFF.

This chain uses TRBV11-2 with TRBJ2-5, with 9 bases fitting TRBD2. Per the germline V gene, CDR1 is SGHAT and CDR2 is FQNNGV. The CDR3 sequence is 14 residues long. Unmatched junction bases numbered 6, after V lost 5 bases and J lost 5 bases. CDR3 amino acids: CASSRTSARETQYF. The CDR3 DNA reads as TGTGCCAGCAGCCGGACTAGCGCCAGGGAGACCCAGTACTTC.

The chain recombines TRBV6-6 with TRBJ1-5; 7 bases agree with TRBD1. The germline gives CDR1 MNHNY, CDR2 SVGAGI (reference sequence). The V and J ends lost 5 bases and 6 bases, in that order; junction bases with no gene match: 10. The CDR3 has 15 residues. The CDR3 coding sequence is TGTGCCAGCAGTCCCATTCAGGGGGGCGGTCAGCCCCAGCATTTT. As protein: CASSPIQGGGQPQHF.

The rearrangement links TRBV5-1 to TRBJ2-1, with D possibly TRBD2 on 7 matching bases. With 2 bases removed from V and 6 bases from J, the gap between germline ends came to 12 bases. The CDR3 is 14 amino acids. Germline V gene lookup returns CDR1 SGHRS and CDR2 YFSETQ. The CDR3 loop reads CASSFTGRVNEQFF. Written as DNA, the CDR3 is TGCGCCAGCAGCTTTACAGGGAGGGTCAATGAGCAGTTCTTC.